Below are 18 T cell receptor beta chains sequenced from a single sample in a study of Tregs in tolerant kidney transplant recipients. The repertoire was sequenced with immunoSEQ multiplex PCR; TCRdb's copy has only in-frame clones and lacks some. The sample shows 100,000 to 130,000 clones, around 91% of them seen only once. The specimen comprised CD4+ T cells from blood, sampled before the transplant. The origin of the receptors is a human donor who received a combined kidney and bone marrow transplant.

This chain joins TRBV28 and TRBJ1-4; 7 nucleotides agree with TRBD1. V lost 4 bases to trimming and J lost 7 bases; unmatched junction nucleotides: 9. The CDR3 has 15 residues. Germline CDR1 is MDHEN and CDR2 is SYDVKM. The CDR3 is CASSSHRGGVEKLFF. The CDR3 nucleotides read TGTGCCAGCAGTTCACACAGGGGCGGTGTTGAAAAACTGTTTTTT.

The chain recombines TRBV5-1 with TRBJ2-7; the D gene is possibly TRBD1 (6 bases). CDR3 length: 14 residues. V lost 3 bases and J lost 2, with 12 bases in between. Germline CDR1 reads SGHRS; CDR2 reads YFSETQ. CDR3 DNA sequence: TGCGCCAGCAGCTCTTGGGGGCAGGCCTACGAGCAGTACTTC. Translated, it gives CASSSWGQAYEQYF.

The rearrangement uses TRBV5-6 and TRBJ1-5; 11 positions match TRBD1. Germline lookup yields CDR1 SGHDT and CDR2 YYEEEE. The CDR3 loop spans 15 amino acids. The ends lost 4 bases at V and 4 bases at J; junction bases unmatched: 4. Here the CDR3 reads CASSPGTGGNQPQHF. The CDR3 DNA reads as TGTGCCAGCAGCCCCGGGACAGGGGGTAATCAGCCCCAGCATTTT.

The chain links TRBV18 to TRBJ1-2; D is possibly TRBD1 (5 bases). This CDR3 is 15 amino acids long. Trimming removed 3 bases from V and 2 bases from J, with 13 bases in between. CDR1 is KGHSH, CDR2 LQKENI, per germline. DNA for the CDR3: TGTGCCAGCTCACCTTATTCAGGGTTGAACTATGGCTACACCTTC. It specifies CASSPYSGLNYGYTF.

The CDR3 reads CASSLISGASYNEQFF. CDR3 bases: TGCGCCAGCAGCTTAATTAGCGGGGCCTCCTACAATGAGCAGTTCTTC. This chain connects TRBV5-1 to TRBJ2-1; TRBD2 aligns across 8 bases. In germline, CDR1 is SGHRS, CDR2 YFSETQ. After removal of 2 bases from V and 0 bases from J, the junction contained 4 bases not matched to a gene. The CDR3 length is 16 residues.

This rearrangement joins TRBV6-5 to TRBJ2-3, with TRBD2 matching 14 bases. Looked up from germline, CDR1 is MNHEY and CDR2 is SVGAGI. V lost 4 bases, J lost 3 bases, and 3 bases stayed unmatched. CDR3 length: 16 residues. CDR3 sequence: CASSSGTSGRTDTQYF. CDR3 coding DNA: TGTGCCAGCAGTTCGGGGACTAGCGGGAGAACAGATACGCAGTATTTT.

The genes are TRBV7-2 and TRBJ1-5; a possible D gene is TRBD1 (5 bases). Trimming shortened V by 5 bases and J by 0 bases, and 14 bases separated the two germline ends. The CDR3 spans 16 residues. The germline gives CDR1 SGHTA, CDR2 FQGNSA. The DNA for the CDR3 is TGTGCCAGCAGCACTCGGGGGGGGTCTAGCAATCAGCCCCAGCATTTT. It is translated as CASSTRGGSSNQPQHF.

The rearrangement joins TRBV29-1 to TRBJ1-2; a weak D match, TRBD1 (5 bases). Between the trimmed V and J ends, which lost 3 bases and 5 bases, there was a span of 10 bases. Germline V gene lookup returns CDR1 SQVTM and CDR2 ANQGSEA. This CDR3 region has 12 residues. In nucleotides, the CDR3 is TGCAGCGTTGAGAGAACAGGTTATGGCTACACCTTC. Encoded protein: CSVERTGYGYTF.

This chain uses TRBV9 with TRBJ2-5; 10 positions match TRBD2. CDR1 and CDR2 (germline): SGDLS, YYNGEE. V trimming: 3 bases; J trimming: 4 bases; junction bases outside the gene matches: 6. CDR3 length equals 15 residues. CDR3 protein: CASSGQRGGGETQYF. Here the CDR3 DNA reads TGTGCCAGCAGCGGCCAGCGGGGGGGCGGAGAGACCCAGTACTTC. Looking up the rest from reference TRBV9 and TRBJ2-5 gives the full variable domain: DSGVTQTPKHLITATGQRVTLRCSPRSGDLSVYWYQQSLDQGLQFLIQYYNGEERAKGNILERFSAQQFPDLHSELNLSSLELGDSALYFCASSGQRGGGETQYFGPGTRLLVL.

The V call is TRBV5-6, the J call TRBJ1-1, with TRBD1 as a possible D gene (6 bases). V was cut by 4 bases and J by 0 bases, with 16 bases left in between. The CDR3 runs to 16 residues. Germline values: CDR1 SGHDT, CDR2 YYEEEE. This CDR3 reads CASSPGQLLMNTEAFF. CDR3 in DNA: TGTGCCAGCAGCCCCGGACAGCTTTTAATGAACACTGAAGCTTTCTTT.

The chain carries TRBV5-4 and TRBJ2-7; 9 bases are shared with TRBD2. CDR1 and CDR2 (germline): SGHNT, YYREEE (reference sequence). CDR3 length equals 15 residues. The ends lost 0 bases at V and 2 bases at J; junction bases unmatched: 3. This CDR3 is CASSLGGTSTYEQYF. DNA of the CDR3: TGTGCCAGCAGCTTGGGAGGGACTAGCACCTACGAGCAGTACTTC.

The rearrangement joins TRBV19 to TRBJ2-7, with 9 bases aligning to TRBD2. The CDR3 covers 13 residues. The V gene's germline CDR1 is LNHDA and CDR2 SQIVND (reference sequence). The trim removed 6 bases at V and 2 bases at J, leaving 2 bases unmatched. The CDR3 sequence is CASRAGGPYEQYF. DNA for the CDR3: TGTGCCAGTAGGGCGGGAGGGCCCTACGAGCAGTACTTC.

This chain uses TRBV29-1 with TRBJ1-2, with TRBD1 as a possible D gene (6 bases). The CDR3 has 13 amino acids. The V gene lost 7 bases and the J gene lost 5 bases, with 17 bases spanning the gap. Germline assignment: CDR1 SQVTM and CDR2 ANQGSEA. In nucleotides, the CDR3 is TGCAGCGCTTTGGGGGGGCAGATTTATGGCTACACCTTC. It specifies CSALGGQIYGYTF.

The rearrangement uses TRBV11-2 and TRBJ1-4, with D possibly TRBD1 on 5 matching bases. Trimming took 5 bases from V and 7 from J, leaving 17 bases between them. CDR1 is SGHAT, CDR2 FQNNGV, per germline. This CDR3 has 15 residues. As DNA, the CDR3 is TGTGCCAGCAGCCCACATGGGGGGGAGGGTGAAAAACTGTTTTTT. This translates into CASSPHGGEGEKLFF.

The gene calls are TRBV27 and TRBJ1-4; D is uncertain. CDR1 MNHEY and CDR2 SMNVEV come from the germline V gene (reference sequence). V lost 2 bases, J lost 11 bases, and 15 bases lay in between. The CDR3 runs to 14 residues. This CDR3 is CASSLGRVSGKLFF. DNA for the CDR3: TGTGCCAGCAGTTTAGGCCGGGTCTCGGGTAAACTGTTTTTT.

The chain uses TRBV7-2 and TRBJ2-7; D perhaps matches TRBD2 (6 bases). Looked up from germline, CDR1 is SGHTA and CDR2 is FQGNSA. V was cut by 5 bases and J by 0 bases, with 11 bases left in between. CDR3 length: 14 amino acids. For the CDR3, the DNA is TGTGCCAGCAGCAAGCAGGGAGGCTCCTACGAGCAGTACTTC. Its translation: CASSKQGGSYEQYF.

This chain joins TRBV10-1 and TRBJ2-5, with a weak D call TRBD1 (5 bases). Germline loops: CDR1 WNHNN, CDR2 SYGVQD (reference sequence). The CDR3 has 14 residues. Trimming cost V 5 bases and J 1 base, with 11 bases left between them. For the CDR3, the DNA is TGCGCCAGCAGTTCTACAGGACGCCAAGAGACCCAGTACTTC. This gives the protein CASSSTGRQETQYF.

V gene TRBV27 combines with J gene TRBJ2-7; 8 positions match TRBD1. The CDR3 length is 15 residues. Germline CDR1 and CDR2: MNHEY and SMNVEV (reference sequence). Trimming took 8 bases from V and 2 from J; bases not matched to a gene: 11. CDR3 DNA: TGTGCCAGCGGCAAAGGGGGGACAGGCGCCTACGAGCAGTACTTC. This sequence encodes CASGKGGTGAYEQYF.